Each of the 29 T cell receptor beta chains below was sequenced from the same sample in a study of shared clonotypes between healthy human individuals. Sequencing was performed with immunoSEQ multiplex PCR; in TCRdb, only in-frame clones are kept and a portion is missing. The sample includes around 940,000 clones, approximately 80% of them seen just once. Sequenced material: memory CD4+ T cells sorted from blood. Sample subset: CD45RA-negative fraction. The source of these receptors is a man between 18 and 29 years old in good health.

This clone was recorded once. The chain is built from TRBV5-1 and TRBJ1-6, with 8 bases matching TRBD1. CDR1 and CDR2 (germline): SGHRS, YFSETQ. CDR3 length equals 14 residues. Losses at the gene ends were 2 bases for V and 8 bases for J; bases not matched to a gene: 3. CDR3 DNA sequence: TGCGCCAGCAGCTTTACAGGGGGTGATTCACCCCTCCACTTT. Translated: CASSFTGGDSPLHF.

The chain links TRBV25-1 to TRBJ2-7, with D perhaps matching TRBD1 or TRBD2 (5 bases each). Germline assignment: CDR1 MGHDK and CDR2 SYGVNS. V shed 7 bases and J shed 2 bases, with 12 bases lying between them. The CDR3 loop spans 13 amino acids. The CDR3 region is CASTAGTAYEQYF. CDR3 DNA sequence: TGTGCCAGCACAGCAGGGACCGCCTACGAGCAGTACTTC.

The chain carries TRBV5-1 and TRBJ1-5, with D perhaps matching TRBD1 (5 bases). The germline V and J ends were trimmed by 4 bases and 3 bases, with 8 bases remaining between them. This CDR3 comprises 13 residues. CDR1 is SGHRS, CDR2 YFSETQ, per germline. CDR3 protein: CASSEDINQPQHF. The CDR3 DNA is TGCGCCAGCAGCGAGGACATCAATCAGCCCCAGCATTTT.

The chain combines TRBV6-1 with TRBJ1-2, with D possibly being TRBD1 (5 bases). V lost 4 bases to trimming and J lost 3 bases, with 12 bases between them. CDR3 length: 14 amino acids. Germline V gene lookup returns CDR1 MNHNS and CDR2 SASEGT. The DNA for the CDR3 is TGTGCCAGCAGTGCGGTGGGAGGGGACTATGGCTACACCTTC. Residues: CASSAVGGDYGYTF.

The J gene is TRBJ1-1, the V gene TRBV7-9; possible D gene TRBD1, 6 bases. V was shortened by 3 bases and J by 3 bases, with 8 bases between the two germline ends. This CDR3 has 13 residues. CDR1 SEHNR and CDR2 FQNEAQ come from the germline V gene (reference sequence). Written as DNA, the CDR3 is TGTGCCAGCAGCTTTGCAGGGGACACTGAAGCTTTCTTT. Translating gives CASSFAGDTEAFF.

This clone was picked up one time. The chain employs TRBV25-1 and TRBJ2-2; weak D call: TRBD2 (6 bases). Germline-derived CDR1 and CDR2 are MGHDK and SYGVNS. V was cut by 8 bases and J by 3 bases, with 22 bases left in between. The CDR3 runs to 17 residues. This CDR3 reads CASLPAWGDEYTGELFF. The CDR3 coding sequence is TGTGCCAGCTTACCTGCGTGGGGGGACGAATACACCGGGGAGCTGTTTTTT.

This chain connects TRBV5-6 to TRBJ2-7; perhaps TRBD2 as D (5 bases). V gave up 5 bases and J gave up 3 bases, with 21 bases separating them. The V gene's germline CDR1 is SGHDT and CDR2 YYEEEE. The CDR3 spans 16 residues. Written as DNA, the CDR3 is TGTGCCAGCAGTAGGGAGCCGACGGGCGGTTTCTACGAGCAGTACTTC. Translation: CASSREPTGGFYEQYF.

The chain employs TRBV10-1 and TRBJ1-6; tentatively, D is TRBD1 (6 bases). CDR3 length: 13 amino acids. Germline V gene data show CDR1 as WNHNN and CDR2 as SYGVQD (reference sequence). Deletions cut 8 bases from V and 7 bases from J, with 12 bases between. The CDR3 DNA reads as TGCGCCAGCCAGAAGCAGGGGAATTCACCCCTCCACTTT. Protein product: CASQKQGNSPLHF.

CDR3: CASSPRQARTSEAFF. The CDR3 DNA sequence: TGTGCCAGCAGTCCGAGACAGGCCAGAACCTCTGAAGCTTTCTTT. The V and J genes are TRBV27 and TRBJ1-1; possibly TRBD1 for D (6 bases). The CDR3 runs to 15 residues. Germline CDR1 MNHEY, CDR2 SMNVEV (reference sequence). V was pared by 5 bases and J by 6 bases, with 19 bases between.

The chain carries TRBV30 and TRBJ2-7; 7 bases map to TRBD2. Germline CDR1 and CDR2: GTSNPN and SVGIG (reference sequence). The V and J ends lost 2 bases and 2 bases, in that order; junction bases with no gene match: 6. The CDR3 consists of 14 residues. In DNA, the CDR3 is TGTGCCTGGAGTTCGGGACTAACGACCTACGAGCAGTACTTC. As protein: CAWSSGLTTYEQYF. Variable domain in full (rest from reference TRBV30 and TRBJ2-7): SQTIHQWPATLVQPVGSPLSLECTVEGTSNPNLYWYRQAAGRGLQLLFYSVGIGQISSEVPQNLSASRPQDRQFILSSKKLLLSDSGFYLCAWSSGLTTYEQYFGPGTRLTVT.

This clone was seen more than once but under ten times. This chain links TRBV5-6 with TRBJ2-6; D is uncertain. V shed 4 bases and J shed 2 bases, with 7 bases lying between them. There are 14 residues in the CDR3. The germline V gene encodes CDR1 SGHDT and CDR2 YYEEEE. The CDR3 loop reads CASSPSAGANVLTF. In DNA, the CDR3 is TGTGCCAGCAGCCCCTCGGCTGGGGCCAACGTCCTGACTTTC.

CDR3 region: CASSPRGSGEEYF. CDR3 nucleotides: TGTGCCAGCAGCCCCCGGGGTAGTGGGGAAGAGTATTTT. The chain carries TRBV7-2 and TRBJ2-3; D possibly corresponds to TRBD2 (5 bases). Looked up from germline, CDR1 is SGHTA and CDR2 is FQGNSA. The CDR3 spans 13 residues. Trimming cost V 5 bases and J 13 bases, with 19 bases left between them.

The rearrangement uses TRBV29-1 and TRBJ1-1; 9 positions agree with TRBD1. CDR1 and CDR2 from the germline V gene are SQVTM and ANQGSEA. The CDR3 spans 13 residues. V shed 3 bases and J 4 bases; nucleotides not matched to a gene: 3. The chain's CDR3 is CSVEATGGTEAFF. CDR3 DNA sequence: TGCAGCGTTGAGGCGACAGGGGGCACTGAAGCTTTCTTT.

The chain is built from TRBV7-2 and TRBJ2-5, with D possibly TRBD2 on 7 matching bases. This CDR3 has 16 amino acids. V was clipped by 0 bases and J by 5 bases, with 16 bases between them. Germline-derived CDR1 and CDR2 are SGHTA and FQGNSA. The CDR3 sequence: CASSLAGGRARETQYF. The CDR3 region has the DNA TGTGCCAGCAGCTTAGCAGGGGGGAGGGCCCGGGAGACCCAGTACTTC.

The chain has TRBV10-3 and TRBJ2-2, with 8 bases that match TRBD2. Losses at the gene ends were 10 bases for V and 1 base for J; bases not matched to a gene: 5. This CDR3 region has 14 residues. From germline, CDR1 is ENHRY and CDR2 SYGVKD. CDR3 DNA sequence: TGTGCCACTAAAAGCGGGGGGAACACCGGGGAGCTGTTTTTT. Translation: CATKSGGNTGELFF.

This clone was counted a few times. The J gene is TRBJ1-1, the V gene TRBV30; perhaps TRBD1 as D (5 bases). The CDR3 consists of 15 residues. The germline V gene encodes CDR1 GTSNPN and CDR2 SVGIG (reference sequence). V shed 4 bases and J shed 1 base, with 16 bases lying between them. Written as DNA, the CDR3 is TGTGCCTGGAACCCGCTTGACAGACCGAACACTGAAGCTTTCTTT. This sequence encodes CAWNPLDRPNTEAFF. Full variable domain (missing parts from reference TRBV30 and TRBJ1-1): SQTIHQWPATLVQPVGSPLSLECTVEGTSNPNLYWYRQAAGRGLQLLFYSVGIGQISSEVPQNLSASRPQDRQFILSSKKLLLSDSGFYLCAWNPLDRPNTEAFFGQGTRLTVV.

V gene TRBV5-1 combines with J gene TRBJ2-2; D is perhaps TRBD2 (7 bases). The CDR3 extends over 16 amino acids. CDR1 and CDR2 from the germline V gene are SGHRS and YFSETQ. Trimming stripped 4 bases from V and 0 bases from J, with 13 bases between. CDR3: CASSASGQTNTGELFF. In nucleotides, the CDR3 is TGCGCCAGCAGCGCTAGCGGACAGACGAACACCGGGGAGCTGTTTTTT.

The chain links TRBV5-1 to TRBJ2-5; 11 nucleotides line up with TRBD2. J was trimmed by 5 bases and V by 0 bases; bases with no gene match: 3. CDR3 length: 15 amino acids. The germline V gene encodes CDR1 SGHRS and CDR2 YFSETQ. The CDR3 sequence is CASSLVAGGRETQYF. CDR3 DNA: TGCGCCAGCAGCTTGGTAGCGGGGGGGCGCGAGACCCAGTACTTC.

The gene calls are TRBV10-2 and TRBJ2-2; 10 nucleotides match TRBD1. V gave up 5 bases and J gave up 4 bases; unmatched junction bases: 7. This CDR3 is 16 amino acids long. From germline, CDR1 is WSHSY and CDR2 SAAADI. The CDR3 DNA is TGCGCCAGCAGTACAGACAGGGGGCCGAGCACCGGGGAGCTGTTTTTT. Translation gives CASSTDRGPSTGELFF.

V usage is TRBV5-4 and J usage is TRBJ2-1; D gene ambiguous. Trimming left V 0 bases short and J 6 bases short, with 4 bases between. The CDR3 consists of 12 residues. Germline assignment: CDR1 SGHNT and CDR2 YYREEE (reference sequence). The CDR3 region has the DNA TGTGCCAGCAGCTTGGGTCGCAATGAGCAGTTCTTC. It codes for CASSLGRNEQFF. Filled out from reference TRBV5-4 and TRBJ2-1, the complete variable domain reads ETGVTQSPTHLIKTRGQQVTLRCSSQSGHNTVSWYQQALGQGPQFIFQYYREEENGRGNFPPRFSGLQFPNYSSELNVNALELDDSALYLCASSLGRNEQFFGPGTRLTVL.

This chain joins TRBV11-2 and TRBJ2-7; 13 bases align to TRBD2. Germline trimming cut 1 base from V and 4 bases from J; bases unmatched to any gene: 7. This CDR3 is 17 amino acids long. The V gene's germline CDR1 is SGHAT and CDR2 FQNNGV. The DNA of the CDR3 is TGTGCCAGCAGCTTAGTTGGACTAGCGGGAGAAAGGTACGAGCAGTACTTC. Its translation is CASSLVGLAGERYEQYF.

The V call is TRBV21-1, the J call TRBJ2-6. TRBV21-1 is a pseudogene. This CDR3 region has 12 residues. This CDR3 is CASMGGANVLTF. For the CDR3, the DNA is TGTGCCAGCATGGGTGGGGCCAACGTCCTGACTTTC.

This clone showed up many times. This chain joins TRBV10-3 and TRBJ2-1, with D unresolved. V was pared by 11 bases and J by 5 bases, with 16 bases between. The CDR3 spans 13 residues. The germline CDR1 and CDR2 sequences are ENHRY and SYGVKD. CDR3 DNA sequence: TGTGCCTCCAACAAGGGCCTCGACAATGAGCAGTTCTTC. Its protein is CASNKGLDNEQFF.

V gene TRBV2 combines with J gene TRBJ1-1; the D gene is possibly TRBD1 (6 bases). With 6 bases removed from V and 10 bases from J, the gap between germline ends came to 15 bases. The V gene's germline CDR1 is SNHLY and CDR2 FYNNEI. The CDR3 contains 12 residues. The CDR3, as DNA: TGTGCCAGCAGGAACTTGAGGGGGGGAGCTTTCTTT. Translated: CASRNLRGGAFF.

The rearrangement joins TRBV6-5 to TRBJ2-7; D uncertain. Per the germline V gene, CDR1 is MNHEY and CDR2 is SVGAGI. V lost 4 bases and J 0 bases, leaving 13 bases between the germline ends. This CDR3 has 15 amino acids. The CDR3 spells CASSFQPRPSYEQYF. DNA for the CDR3: TGTGCCAGCAGTTTCCAACCACGGCCCTCCTACGAGCAGTACTTC.

CDR3 loop: CASRRDSGTDTQYF. The CDR3 DNA reads as TGTGCCAGCAGAAGGGACTCCGGCACAGATACGCAGTATTTT. The chain links TRBV6-5 to TRBJ2-3, with D maybe TRBD2 (6 bases). Germline CDR1 and CDR2: MNHEY and SVGAGI. V was shortened by 6 bases and J by 1 base, with 11 bases between the two germline ends. The CDR3 covers 14 residues.

V usage is TRBV7-9 and J usage is TRBJ2-7; D unclear. The CDR3 length is 13 residues. CDR1 is SEHNR and CDR2 is FQNEAQ in the germline V gene (reference sequence). Trimming cost V 0 bases and J 2 bases, with 5 bases left between them. The chain's CDR3 is CASSLAPTYEQYF. Written as DNA, the CDR3 is TGTGCCAGCAGCTTAGCGCCAACCTACGAGCAGTACTTC.

The chain is built from TRBV4-2 and TRBJ2-5; 7 bases fit TRBD1. Trimming removed 4 bases from V and 4 bases from J; junction bases left unmatched: 15. CDR1 and CDR2 from the germline V gene are LGHNA and YNFKEQ. The CDR3 contains 17 residues. The CDR3 spells CASSPSHPTGLRETQYF. CDR3 sequence (DNA): TGTGCCAGCAGCCCAAGTCATCCGACAGGGCTTCGAGAGACCCAGTACTTC.

This clone has a handful of counts. CDR3 loop: CASSLSGGNSGTDTQYF. In DNA form, the CDR3 reads TGTGCCAGCAGCCTTAGCGGGGGGAACTCCGGCACAGATACGCAGTATTTT. The rearrangement joins TRBV9 to TRBJ2-3, with 10 bases matching TRBD2. The CDR3 has 17 amino acids. After removal of 4 bases from V and 1 base from J, the junction contained 9 bases not matched to a gene. The V gene's germline CDR1 is SGDLS and CDR2 YYNGEE.